This T cell receptor (beta chain) is drawn from a study of T cells in Graves' hyperthyroidism and ophthalmopathy. Germline loops: CDR1 LNHDA, CDR2 SQIVND (reference sequence). This CDR3 is built from 14 residues. The ends lost 9 bases at V and 6 bases at J; junction bases unmatched: 11. RNA transcripts provided the source from which TCR beta CDR3 regions were amplified. TCR CDR3 underwent first-round RT-PCR with the HTBI primer set. TCRdb passed the multiplex PCR reads through MiXCR, listing each CDR3 protein once. The sample contains fewer than 550,000 distinct CDR3 sequences, less than 25% of which appear only once. This clonotype has ten or more counts. PBMCs were obtained from roughly 10 ml fresh peripheral blood.

The receptor's source is a woman aged 25-40 years with Graves' ophthalmopathy. The chain employs TRBV19 and TRBJ1-1; 9 nucleotides match TRBD1. What was sequenced was blood. The CDR3 DNA sequence: TGTGCCAGCCGAGGACAGGGGAATGCAGCTGAAGCTTTCTTT. Its translation: CASRGQGNAAEAFF.